A single sample is the source of the 14 T cell receptor beta chains below, sequenced in a study of T cells in Graves' hyperthyroidism and ophthalmopathy. The CDR3 regions of TCR beta were amplified from RNA transcripts. Using the HTBI primer set, a first-round RT-PCR was run on the TCR CDR3. TCRdb recomputed calls from the multiplex PCR reads with MiXCR, one row per CDR3 protein. The data show 490,000 or so distinct CDR3 sequences, around a fifth seen once. The sequencing sample was made of blood. The receptors come from a woman aged 70-85 years with Graves' ophthalmopathy.

The chain recombines TRBV5-1 with TRBJ2-6; 7 nucleotides match TRBD1. Trimming cost V 5 bases and J 0 bases; bases outside gene matches: 2. Germline CDR1 SGHRS, CDR2 YFSETQ. CDR3 size: 15 residues. CDR3 nucleotide sequence: TGCGCCAGCAGGGGACAGAGCTCTGGGGCCAACGTCCTGACTTTC. Protein: CASRGQSSGANVLTF.

This clonotype came up a few times. This chain uses TRBV11-2 with TRBJ1-2; D possibly corresponds to TRBD1 (5 bases). V was pared by 5 bases and J by 5 bases, with 12 bases between. The CDR3 loop spans 13 amino acids. Per the germline V gene, CDR1 is SGHAT and CDR2 is FQNNGV. CDR3 loop: CASSPSKGYGYTF. Written as DNA, the CDR3 is TGTGCCAGCAGCCCGTCGAAGGGGTATGGCTACACCTTC.

This clonotype was seen repeatedly, ten times or more. The chain has TRBV6-1 and TRBJ1-6; D is possibly TRBD1 (6 bases). Trimming pared 5 bases from V and 6 bases from J, leaving 11 bases between. This CDR3 is 14 amino acids long. The germline V gene encodes CDR1 MNHNS and CDR2 SASEGT. This CDR3 is CASSSGQSNSPLHF. CDR3 nucleotide sequence: TGTGCCAGCAGTTCCGGACAGTCTAATTCACCCCTCCACTTT.

The V gene is TRBV13, the J gene TRBJ1-2; D may be TRBD1 (5 bases). The CDR3 is made up of 16 amino acids. Germline values: CDR1 PRHDT, CDR2 FYEKMQ (reference sequence). The ends were cut back, 2 bases at V and 7 bases at J, with 20 bases in the middle. The CDR3 is CASSLPGTAVGGGYTF. CDR3 coding DNA: TGTGCCAGCAGCTTACCCGGGACCGCCGTTGGGGGTGGCTACACCTTC. The full variable domain, with the rest looked up from reference TRBV13 and TRBJ1-2, is AAGVIQSPRHLIKEKRETATLKCYPIPRHDTVYWYQQGPGQDPQFLISFYEKMQSDKGSIPDRFSAQQFSDYHSELNMSSLELGDSALYFCASSLPGTAVGGGYTFGSGTRLTVV.

V is TRBV11-2 and J is TRBJ2-2; TRBD2 matches at 10 bases. J gave up 3 bases and V 4 bases, and 8 bases lay outside the gene matches. CDR3 size: 17 residues. The germline gives CDR1 SGHAT, CDR2 FQNNGV. CDR3 sequence: CASSSHRLAGHTGELFF. DNA for the CDR3: TGTGCCAGCAGCTCCCACAGACTAGCGGGCCACACCGGGGAGCTGTTTTTT.

A note on this clonotype: A much larger clone lies one base from this, so it may be a read error. The chain carries TRBV28 and TRBJ2-3; possibly TRBD1 for D (6 bases). The CDR3 extends over 14 amino acids. Germline V CDR1 and CDR2: MDHEN, SYDVKM. In DNA, the CDR3 is TGTGCCAACAGTTTATCAGGGGTGACAGATACGCAGTATTTT. This translates into CANSLSGVTDTQYF.

There are many counts of this clonotype. This sequence joins TRBV5-5 and TRBJ2-7, with D possibly being TRBD2 (5 bases). There are 14 residues in the CDR3. The V gene's germline CDR1 is SGHKS and CDR2 YYEKEE (reference sequence). V was clipped by 4 bases and J by 3 bases, with 14 bases between them. DNA of the CDR3: TGTGCCAGCAGCCCGCTGAGGGCCAGCTACGAGCAGTACTTC. Encoded protein: CASSPLRASYEQYF.

The chain couples TRBV5-4 to TRBJ1-2, with a possible D match to TRBD1 (6 bases). Germline V gene sequence: CDR1 SGHNT, CDR2 YYREEE (reference sequence). This CDR3 is built from 14 residues. V dropped 2 bases and J dropped 7 bases, with 15 bases sitting between them. The CDR3 DNA reads as TGTGCCAGCAGCTTCGGACAGAGTGGGTCTGGCTACACCTTC. Protein sequence: CASSFGQSGSGYTF.

The CDR3 loop reads CAWSEASGINEQFF. The CDR3 DNA follows: TGTGCCTGGAGTGAAGCTAGCGGGATTAATGAGCAGTTCTTC. The chain links TRBV30 to TRBJ2-1, with 9 bases fitting TRBD2. V gave up 1 base and J gave up 7 bases; unmatched junction bases: 5. The CDR3 consists of 14 residues. Germline values: CDR1 GTSNPN, CDR2 SVGIG (reference sequence).

The CDR3 loop reads CASSLMGQGAEEQYF. The CDR3 DNA reads as TGCGCCAGCAGCTTGATGGGACAGGGGGCCGAAGAGCAGTACTTC. The V gene is TRBV5-1, the J gene TRBJ2-7; 12 bases align to TRBD1. V was clipped by 1 base and J by 7 bases; unmatched bases: 6. This CDR3 has 15 residues. Germline V gives CDR1 SGHRS, CDR2 YFSETQ.

Many counts were recorded for this clonotype. The chain carries TRBV10-3 and TRBJ2-5; D unclear. Trimming pared 2 bases from V and 4 bases from J, leaving 11 bases between. The CDR3 covers 14 residues. Germline lookup yields CDR1 ENHRY and CDR2 SYGVKD. DNA for the CDR3: TGTGCCATCAGTGAGCGGGTAGTTGGAGAGACCCAGTACTTC. Translated, it gives CAISERVVGETQYF.

The CDR3 is CASGRGGGETQYF. DNA of the CDR3: TGTGCCAGCGGCCGGGGGGGAGGAGAGACCCAGTACTTC. The chain combines TRBV25-1 with TRBJ2-5; TRBD2 aligns across 8 bases. Losses at the gene ends were 8 bases for V and 4 bases for J; bases not matched to a gene: 6. There are 13 residues in the CDR3. Germline V gene sequence: CDR1 MGHDK, CDR2 SYGVNS.

Many counts were recorded for this clonotype. V and J are TRBV6-1 and TRBJ2-7; the D gene is possibly TRBD2 (5 bases). The CDR3 runs to 15 residues. Germline V gene data show CDR1 as MNHNS and CDR2 as SASEGT. Trimming cost V 8 bases and J 0 bases, with 17 bases left between them. CDR3 nucleotides: TGTGCCAGCGGGCTGCAGACGGGGAGCTCCTACGAGCAGTACTTC. Its translation is CASGLQTGSSYEQYF.

This clonotype has only a few counts. V usage is TRBV19 and J usage is TRBJ2-7; 10 bases match TRBD2. Trimming took 9 bases from V and 3 from J; bases not matched to a gene: 11. Germline V gene sequence: CDR1 LNHDA, CDR2 SQIVND (reference sequence). The CDR3 runs to 15 residues. The CDR3 bases are TGTGCCAGCAGGGTTAGGACTAGCGGATTCTACGAGCAGTACTTC. This codes for CASRVRTSGFYEQYF.